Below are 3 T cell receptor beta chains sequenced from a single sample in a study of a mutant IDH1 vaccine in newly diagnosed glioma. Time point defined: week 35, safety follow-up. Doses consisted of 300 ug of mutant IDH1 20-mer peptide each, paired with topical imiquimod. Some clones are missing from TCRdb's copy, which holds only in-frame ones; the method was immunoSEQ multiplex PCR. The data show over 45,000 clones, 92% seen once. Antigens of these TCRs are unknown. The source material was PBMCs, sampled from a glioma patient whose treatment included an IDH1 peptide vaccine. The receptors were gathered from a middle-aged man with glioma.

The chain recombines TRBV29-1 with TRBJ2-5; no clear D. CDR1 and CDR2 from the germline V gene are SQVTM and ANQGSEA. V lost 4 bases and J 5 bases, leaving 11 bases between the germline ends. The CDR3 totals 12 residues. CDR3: CSVGFERETQYF. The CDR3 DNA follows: TGCAGCGTTGGGTTCGAACGGGAGACCCAGTACTTC.

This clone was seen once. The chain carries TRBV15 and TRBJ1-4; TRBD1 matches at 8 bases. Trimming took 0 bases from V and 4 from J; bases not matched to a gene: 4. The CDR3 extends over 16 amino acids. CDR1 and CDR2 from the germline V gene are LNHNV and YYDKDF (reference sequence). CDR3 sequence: CATSREGTGYNEKLFF. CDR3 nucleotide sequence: TGTGCCACCAGCAGAGAGGGGACAGGTTATAATGAAAAACTGTTTTTT.

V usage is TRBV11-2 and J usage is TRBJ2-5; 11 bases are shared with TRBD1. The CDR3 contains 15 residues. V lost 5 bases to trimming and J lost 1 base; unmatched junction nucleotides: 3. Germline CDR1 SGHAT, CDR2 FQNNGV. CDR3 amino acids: CASSQGTGGQETQYF. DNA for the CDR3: TGTGCCAGCAGCCAAGGGACAGGGGGCCAAGAGACCCAGTACTTC. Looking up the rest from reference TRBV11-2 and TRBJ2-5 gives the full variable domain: EAGVAQSPRYKIIEKRQSVAFWCNPISGHATLYWYQQILGQGPKLLIQFQNNGVVDDSQLPKDRFSAERLKGVDSTLKIQPAKLEDSAVYLCASSQGTGGQETQYFGPGTRLLVL.